This T cell receptor (beta chain) was obtained from a study of TIL therapy for anti-PD-1-resistant metastatic lung cancer. Turning to the study itself: Most patients had lung adenocarcinoma.

This was the immunoSEQ v3 assay. TCRdb's copy holds only in-frame clones and misses some; the assay was immunoSEQ multiplex PCR. Here the sample spans tens of thousands of clones, about 86% being singletons. As to time point: pre-treatment sample, taken before nivolumab and TIL therapy. CDR3 length: 15 amino acids. Germline-derived CDR1 and CDR2 are SGHNT and YYREEE (reference sequence). V dropped 0 bases and J dropped 5 bases, with 14 bases sitting between them. This TCR was sampled from a person aged 30 to 80 with non-small cell lung cancer. V usage is TRBV5-4 and J usage is TRBJ1-2; weak D call: TRBD1 (5 bases). The sequencing used blood, collected at baseline. The CDR3 sequence: CASSLGGSGSYGYTF. The CDR3 DNA reads as TGTGCCAGCAGCTTGGGGGGCAGCGGGAGTTATGGCTACACCTTC.